The clone carrying this T cell receptor (beta chain) was seen a few times. The antigen is unknown. The data were produced by immunoSEQ multiplex PCR, yet TCRdb's version contains in-frame clones alone and is incomplete. The table shows 57,000 or so clones, with 70% to 80% occurring only once. The data are from a study of radiotherapy plus CTLA-4 blockade in lung cancer. General observations from the study: Following radiotherapy plus ipilimumab, tumor-derived TCR clones expanded in the blood.

Ipilimumab CTLA-4 blockade and focal radiation were given to patients with chemo-refractory metastatic non-small-cell lung cancer. The CDR3 is 11 amino acids. CDR1 SGHDT and CDR2 YYEEEE come from the germline V gene. The V end lost 4 bases, the J end lost 4 bases, and 5 bases lay between the germline ends. The origin of this receptor is a human donor with non-small cell lung cancer who had a complete response to radiotherapy plus ipilimumab. The starting material was peripheral blood, obtained from a patient treated with radiotherapy plus ipilimumab. V is TRBV5-6 and J is TRBJ1-1, with TRBD1 as a possible D gene (5 bases). As DNA, the CDR3 is TGTGCCAGCAGCGGGACCACTGAAGCTTTCTTT. Translation gives CASSGTTEAFF.